The clone carrying this TCR beta chain was observed a handful of times. The target antigen is unknown. This sample is part of a study of cytomegalovirus exposure and HLA in healthy donors. V was cut by 2 bases and J by 6 bases, with 13 bases left in between. Germline assignment: CDR1 MNHEY and CDR2 SVGAGI. The CDR3 sequence is 14 residues long. The PCR was carried out with 60 Vbeta primers and 13 Jbeta primers. Generated by immunoSEQ multiplex PCR, the TCRdb table keeps only in-frame clones and is missing some. Of 85,000 to 90,000 clones detected, around 76% appear once; the ten largest clones hold over 9.5%. Overall study results and limits: A later analysis by the authors found several of the most significant clusters apparently linked to common viral pathogens.

The chain is built from TRBV6-5 and TRBJ1-1, with D perhaps TRBD1 (6 bases). The specimen sequenced was PBMCs. The origin of this receptor is a man aged 25-40 years in good health and CMV-seropositive. The chain's CDR3 is CASSYQTGGPEAFF. CDR3 nucleotides: TGTGCCAGCAGTTACCAGACAGGTGGCCCTGAAGCTTTCTTT.